This passage covers 26 T cell receptor beta chains from one sample sequenced in a study of siplizumab effects on memory and regulatory T cells. Assay: immunoSEQ multiplex PCR; the TCRdb copy retains only in-frame clones and omits some. The table has fewer than 70,000 clones, roughly 88% seen once. Sequencing used Tregs sorted from blood. These receptors all stem from a human donor in good health.

This clone was counted only a few times. The chain carries TRBV28 and TRBJ2-5; possibly TRBD1 or TRBD2 for D (5 bases each). The CDR3 covers 17 residues. The V end was cut by 5 bases, the J end by 5 bases, with 24 bases between. Germline lookup yields CDR1 MDHEN and CDR2 SYDVKM. The CDR3 DNA sequence: TGTGCCAGCAGTCCAACCGGAGCAGGGACCCTCGGGGAGACCCAGTACTTC. Amino acids: CASSPTGAGTLGETQYF.

The chain recombines TRBV7-9 with TRBJ1-1; 8 bases are shared with TRBD1. V was pared by 5 bases and J by 4 bases, with 12 bases of the junction left unmatched. CDR1 and CDR2 (germline): SEHNR, FQNEAQ (reference sequence). The CDR3 has 16 amino acids. CDR3 sequence: CASSPPRTGMSTEAFF. In DNA, the CDR3 is TGTGCCAGCAGCCCCCCTCGGACAGGGATGAGCACTGAAGCTTTCTTT.

The table lists this clone with a count of one. The chain is built from TRBV5-6 and TRBJ2-1; 12 positions match TRBD2. CDR3 length equals 18 residues. Trimming at V came to 5 bases and at J to 0 bases, leaving 9 bases not matched to a gene. The germline gives CDR1 SGHDT, CDR2 YYEEEE. The CDR3 loop reads CASRLTSGRNSSYNEQFF. The CDR3 DNA reads as TGTGCCAGCAGACTGACTAGCGGGAGAAATAGCTCCTACAATGAGCAGTTCTTC.

There are a few counts of this clone. V and J are TRBV30 and TRBJ1-5; a weak D match, TRBD1 (5 bases). The CDR3 is 16 residues long. CDR1 and CDR2 (germline): GTSNPN, SVGIG (reference sequence). V lost 0 bases and J 1 base, leaving 13 bases between the germline ends. The CDR3 loop reads CAWSVRGSGSNQPQHF. DNA of the CDR3: TGTGCCTGGAGTGTGAGGGGATCTGGAAGCAATCAGCCCCAGCATTTT.

The rearrangement links TRBV19 to TRBJ2-7; tentative D call: TRBD1 (6 bases). V was cut by 3 bases and J by 5 bases, with 14 bases left in between. CDR3 length equals 14 residues. Germline V gene sequence: CDR1 LNHDA, CDR2 SQIVND (reference sequence). The CDR3 DNA reads TGTGCCAGTAGTATGATGACAGGATCCCACGAGCAGTACTTC. Translated, it gives CASSMMTGSHEQYF.

This clone has just one count. The V and J genes are TRBV28 and TRBJ1-2; no clear D. Germline CDR1 is MDHEN and CDR2 is SYDVKM. The length of the CDR3 is 15 residues. V shed 2 bases and J shed 1 base, with 11 bases lying between them. CDR3 amino acids: CASSLAGILNYGYTF. The CDR3 DNA is TGTGCCAGCAGTTTAGCCGGAATCCTTAACTATGGCTACACCTTC.

The CDR3 spells CASSPQGVPRRGNTIYF. For the CDR3, the DNA is TGTGCCAGCAGCCCCCAGGGAGTCCCTCGTCGGGGAAACACCATATATTTT. This sequence joins TRBV14 and TRBJ1-3; TRBD1 is a possible D gene (5 bases). The V gene lost 4 bases and the J gene lost 4 bases, with 20 bases spanning the gap. CDR1 SGHDN and CDR2 FVKESK come from the germline V gene. The CDR3 totals 17 residues.

J is TRBJ1-6 and V is TRBV6-5; D not resolved. The CDR3 runs to 15 residues. The V gene's germline CDR1 is MNHEY and CDR2 SVGAGI. Trimming took 4 bases from V and 1 from J, leaving 8 bases between them. DNA for the CDR3: TGTGCCAGCAGTTTCCGGTTTTCCTATAATTCACCCCTCCACTTT. It yields the protein CASSFRFSYNSPLHF.

The rearrangement uses TRBV7-8 and TRBJ2-7; the D is unclear. This CDR3 contains 12 residues. Trimming shortened V by 2 bases and J by 6 bases, and 8 bases separated the two germline ends. CDR1 and CDR2 (germline): SGHVS, FQNEAQ. The CDR3 spells CASSLNWVEQYF. The CDR3 DNA sequence: TGTGCCAGCAGCTTAAATTGGGTCGAGCAGTACTTC. Full variable domain (outside the CDR3, taken from reference TRBV7-8 and TRBJ2-7): GAGVSQSPRYKVAKRGQDVALRCDPISGHVSLFWYQQALGQGPEFLTYFQNEAQLDKSGLPSDRFFAERPEGSVSTLKIQRTQQEDSAVYLCASSLNWVEQYFGPGTRLTVT.

The gene calls are TRBV7-2 and TRBJ1-5, with 11 bases aligning to TRBD1. The trim removed 5 bases at V and 6 bases at J, leaving 6 bases unmatched. This CDR3 spans 15 amino acids. Germline V gives CDR1 SGHTA, CDR2 FQGNSA. The CDR3 spells CASSPIGTGGQPQHF. The CDR3 DNA is TGTGCCAGCAGCCCTATCGGGACAGGGGGTCAGCCCCAGCATTTT.

The chain links TRBV18 to TRBJ2-5; D not certain. The germline V gene encodes CDR1 KGHSH and CDR2 LQKENI. There are 11 residues in the CDR3. Trimming took 3 bases from V and 5 from J, leaving 4 bases between them. In DNA form, the CDR3 reads TGTGCCAGCTCACCTGCTGAGACCCAGTACTTC. This gives the protein CASSPAETQYF.

The CDR3 protein is CASSLYRGGYGYTF. CDR3 bases: TGTGCCAGCTCACTGTATCGGGGAGGCTATGGCTACACCTTC. The chain is built from TRBV18 and TRBJ1-2; D is ambiguous. The V end was cut by 4 bases, the J end by 4 bases, with 13 bases between. Germline loops: CDR1 KGHSH, CDR2 LQKENI. The CDR3 has 14 amino acids. Complete variable domain (other parts from reference TRBV18 and TRBJ1-2): NAGVMQNPRHLVRRRGQEARLRCSPMKGHSHVYWYRQLPEEGLKFMVYLQKENIIDESGMPKERFSAEFPKEGPSILRIQQVVRGDSAAYFCASSLYRGGYGYTFGSGTRLTVV.

The chain has TRBV6-5 and TRBJ1-6, with a tentative D call TRBD1 (6 bases). Germline CDR1 reads MNHEY; CDR2 reads SVGAGI. The CDR3 is 14 residues long. V was clipped by 6 bases and J by 7 bases, with 13 bases between them. CDR3 nucleotide sequence: TGTGCCAGCAGCAACAGGGAAGGGAATTCACCCCTCCACTTT. This codes for CASSNREGNSPLHF.

For the CDR3, the DNA is TGTGCCAGCTCACCACCGGGGCAGGGTCAGAACTATGGCTACACCTTC. Its translation is CASSPPGQGQNYGYTF. The rearrangement links TRBV18 to TRBJ1-2; D is possibly TRBD1 (5 bases). The V gene lost 0 bases and the J gene lost 2 bases, with 13 bases spanning the gap. The CDR3 spans 16 residues. The germline CDR1 and CDR2 sequences are KGHSH and LQKENI.

The chain couples TRBV18 to TRBJ2-2; 8 bases agree with TRBD2. V lost 6 bases, J lost 3 bases, and 9 bases stayed unmatched. This CDR3 comprises 16 residues. Germline V gene sequence: CDR1 KGHSH, CDR2 LQKENI. CDR3 in amino acids: CASSPRLAPDTGELFF. DNA of the CDR3: TGTGCCAGCTCCCCAAGACTAGCGCCGGACACCGGGGAGCTGTTTTTT.

The CDR3 nucleotides read TGTGCCTGGAGACCCGGGACTAGCGGGTACAATGAGCAGTTCTTC. It is translated as CAWRPGTSGYNEQFF. The chain joins TRBV30 to TRBJ2-1, with 12 bases lining up with TRBD2. With V trimmed by 3 bases and J by 4 bases, 4 bases remained unmatched. Germline V CDR1 and CDR2: GTSNPN, SVGIG (reference sequence). CDR3 length: 15 residues.

This sequence joins TRBV18 and TRBJ1-5, with TRBD1 matching over 7 bases. After removal of 0 bases from V and 9 bases from J, the junction contained 17 bases not matched to a gene. Germline V gene sequence: CDR1 KGHSH, CDR2 LQKENI. CDR3 size: 18 residues. The CDR3, as DNA: TGTGCCAGCTCACCACCCGACAGGGTTCGGGATCGCGGAGGGCCCCAGCATTTT. Protein product: CASSPPDRVRDRGGPQHF.

The chain has TRBV30 and TRBJ2-7; the D gene is possibly TRBD2 (5 bases). Germline CDR1 reads GTSNPN; CDR2 reads SVGIG (reference sequence). V was pared by 0 bases and J by 3 bases, with 9 bases between. The CDR3 has 13 amino acids. CDR3 loop: CAWSVPGFYEQYF. The DNA of the CDR3 is TGTGCCTGGAGTGTACCGGGGTTCTACGAGCAGTACTTC.

The CDR3 reads CASSLGGFVSYNEQFF. CDR3 sequence (DNA): TGCGCCAGCAGCTTGGGCGGATTTGTATCCTACAATGAGCAGTTCTTC. The chain combines TRBV5-1 with TRBJ2-1; D is ambiguous. The ends were cut back, 0 bases at V and 1 base at J, with 11 bases in the middle. This CDR3 comprises 16 residues. Germline assignment: CDR1 SGHRS and CDR2 YFSETQ. Filled out from reference TRBV5-1 and TRBJ2-1, the complete variable domain reads KAGVTQTPRYLIKTRGQQVTLSCSPISGHRSVSWYQQTPGQGLQFLFEYFSETQRNKGNFPGRFSGRQFSNSRSEMNVSTLELGDSALYLCASSLGGFVSYNEQFFGPGTRLTVL.

The CDR3 spells CASPWPGGTEAFF. Written as DNA, the CDR3 is TGTGCCAGCCCATGGCCGGGGGGCACTGAAGCTTTCTTT. The chain joins TRBV27 to TRBJ1-1; weak D call: TRBD1 (5 bases). V lost 8 bases and J lost 4, with 14 bases in between. Germline V gene data show CDR1 as MNHEY and CDR2 as SMNVEV (reference sequence). The CDR3 runs 13 residues.

The J gene is TRBJ2-2, the V gene TRBV7-3; D uncertain. The CDR3 length is 15 residues. The V and J ends lost 4 bases and 6 bases respectively, with 15 bases between them. Per germline, CDR1 SGHTA and CDR2 FQGTGA. The CDR3 protein is CASSSLPLAAGELFF. For the CDR3, the DNA is TGTGCCAGCAGCTCACTACCTTTAGCTGCCGGGGAGCTGTTTTTT.

This chain links TRBV30 with TRBJ2-5, with D perhaps matching TRBD1 (5 bases). Germline V gene lookup returns CDR1 GTSNPN and CDR2 SVGIG (reference sequence). Trimming pared 4 bases from V and 3 bases from J, leaving 9 bases between. CDR3 size: 12 residues. CDR3 sequence: CAWTKTEETQYF. Here the CDR3 DNA reads TGTGCCTGGACCAAGACAGAAGAGACCCAGTACTTC.

The rearrangement links TRBV6-5 to TRBJ2-5; D possibly corresponds to TRBD2 (5 bases). V lost 4 bases, J lost 5 bases, and 11 bases lay in between. This CDR3 is 13 amino acids long. Germline loops: CDR1 MNHEY, CDR2 SVGAGI. CDR3 protein: CASSSTSKETQYF. The CDR3 DNA is TGTGCCAGCAGTTCCACTAGTAAGGAGACCCAGTACTTC.

The chain is built from TRBV29-1 and TRBJ1-2, with 12 bases aligning to TRBD1. V lost 6 bases, J lost 5 bases, and 4 bases stayed unmatched. Germline lookup yields CDR1 SQVTM and CDR2 ANQGSEA. CDR3 length: 13 residues. The CDR3 DNA sequence: TGCAGCGTCGGGACAGGGGGCGGGTATGGCTACACCTTC. The encoded protein is CSVGTGGGYGYTF.

The chain joins TRBV27 to TRBJ2-2; D perhaps matches TRBD1 (5 bases). There are 12 residues in the CDR3. V lost 6 bases to trimming and J lost 6 bases, with 8 bases between them. The germline V gene has CDR1 MNHEY and CDR2 SMNVEV (reference sequence). CDR3: CASSPGSGELFF. In DNA form, the CDR3 reads TGTGCCAGCAGCCCAGGGTCCGGGGAGCTGTTTTTT.

Remarks on this clone: An end of the junction does not agree with germline; a read error may underlie this. The rearrangement joins TRBV7-7 to TRBJ2-5; 10 bases align to TRBD1. CDR1 SSHAT and CDR2 FNYEAQ come from the germline V gene (reference sequence). This CDR3 contains 15 residues. As DNA, the CDR3 is TGTGCTAGCAGCTTATCCGGGACAGGGGTAGAGACCCAGTACTTC. Protein product: CASSLSGTGVETQYF.